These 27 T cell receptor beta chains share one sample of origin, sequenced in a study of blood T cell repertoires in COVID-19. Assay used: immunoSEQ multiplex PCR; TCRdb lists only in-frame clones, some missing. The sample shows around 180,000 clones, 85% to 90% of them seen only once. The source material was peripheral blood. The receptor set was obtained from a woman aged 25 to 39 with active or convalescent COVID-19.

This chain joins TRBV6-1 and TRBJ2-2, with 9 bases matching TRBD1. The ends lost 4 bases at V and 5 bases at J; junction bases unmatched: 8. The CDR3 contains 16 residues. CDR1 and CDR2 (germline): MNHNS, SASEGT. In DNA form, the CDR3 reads TGTGCCAGCAGTGTTTTTGGACAGGGGTCTACCGGGGAGCTGTTTTTT. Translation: CASSVFGQGSTGELFF.

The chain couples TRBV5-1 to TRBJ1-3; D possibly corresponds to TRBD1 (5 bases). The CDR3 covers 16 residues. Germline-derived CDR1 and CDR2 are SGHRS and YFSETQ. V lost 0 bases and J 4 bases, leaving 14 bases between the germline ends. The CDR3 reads CASSLASGGSGNTIYF. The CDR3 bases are TGCGCCAGCAGCTTGGCCAGCGGGGGATCGGGAAACACCATATATTTT.

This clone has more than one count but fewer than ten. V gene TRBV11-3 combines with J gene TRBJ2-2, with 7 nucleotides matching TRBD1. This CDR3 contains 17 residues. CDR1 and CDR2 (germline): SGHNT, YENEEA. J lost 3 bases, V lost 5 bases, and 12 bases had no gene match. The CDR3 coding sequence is TGTGCCAGCAGCCCCAAGGGCTTCGGGACAGACACCGGGGAGCTGTTTTTT. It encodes CASSPKGFGTDTGELFF.

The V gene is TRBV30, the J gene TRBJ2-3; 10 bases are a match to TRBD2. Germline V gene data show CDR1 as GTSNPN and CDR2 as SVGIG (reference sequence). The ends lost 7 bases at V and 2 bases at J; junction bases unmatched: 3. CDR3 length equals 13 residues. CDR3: CASGTSVTDTQYF. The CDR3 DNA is TGTGCCTCCGGGACTAGCGTCACAGATACGCAGTATTTT.

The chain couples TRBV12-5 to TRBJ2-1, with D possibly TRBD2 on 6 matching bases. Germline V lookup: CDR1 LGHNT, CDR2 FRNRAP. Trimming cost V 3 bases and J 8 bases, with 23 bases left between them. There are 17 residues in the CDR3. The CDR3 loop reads CASGFNRDLIASDEQFF. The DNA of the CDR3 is TGTGCTAGTGGTTTTAACCGGGACTTGATCGCAAGCGATGAGCAGTTCTTC.

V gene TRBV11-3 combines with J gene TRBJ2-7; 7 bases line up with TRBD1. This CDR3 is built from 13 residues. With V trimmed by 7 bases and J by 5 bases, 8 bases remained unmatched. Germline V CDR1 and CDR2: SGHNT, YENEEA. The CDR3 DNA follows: TGTGCCAGCACCCCCTTGACAGGGAACGAGCAGTACTTC. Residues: CASTPLTGNEQYF.

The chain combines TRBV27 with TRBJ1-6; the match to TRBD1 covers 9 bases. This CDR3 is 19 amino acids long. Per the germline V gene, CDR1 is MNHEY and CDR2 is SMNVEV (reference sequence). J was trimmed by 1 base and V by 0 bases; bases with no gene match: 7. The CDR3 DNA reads TGTGCCAGCAGTTTATCGGGACAGGGCGGCAGGTCCTATAATTCACCCCTCCACTTT. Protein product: CASSLSGQGGRSYNSPLHF.

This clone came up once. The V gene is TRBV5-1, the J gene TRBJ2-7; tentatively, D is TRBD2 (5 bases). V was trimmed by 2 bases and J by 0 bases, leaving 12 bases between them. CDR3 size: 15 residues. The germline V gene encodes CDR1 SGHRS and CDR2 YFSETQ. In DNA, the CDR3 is TGCGCCAGCAGCTTTGGTGGGAGCAACTCCTACGAGCAGTACTTC. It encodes CASSFGGSNSYEQYF.

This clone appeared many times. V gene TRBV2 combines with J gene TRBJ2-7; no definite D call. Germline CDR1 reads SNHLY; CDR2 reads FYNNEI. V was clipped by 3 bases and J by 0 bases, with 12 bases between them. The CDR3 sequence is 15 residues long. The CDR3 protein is CASSDFQASSYEQYF. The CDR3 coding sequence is TGTGCCAGCAGTGACTTCCAGGCGAGCTCCTACGAGCAGTACTTC.

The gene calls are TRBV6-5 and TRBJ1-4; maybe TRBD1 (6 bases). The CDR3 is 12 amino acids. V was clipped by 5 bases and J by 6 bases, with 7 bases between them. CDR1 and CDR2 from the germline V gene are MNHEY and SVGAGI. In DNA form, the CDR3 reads TGTGCCAGCAGTCAGGGGTATGAAAAACTGTTTTTT. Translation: CASSQGYEKLFF.

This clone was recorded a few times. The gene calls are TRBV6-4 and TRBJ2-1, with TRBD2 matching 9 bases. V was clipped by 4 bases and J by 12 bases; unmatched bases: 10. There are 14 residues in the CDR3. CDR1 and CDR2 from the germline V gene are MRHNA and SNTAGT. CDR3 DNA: TGTGCCAGCAGTGTACTAGCGGGCCCATTCGTGCAGTTCTTC. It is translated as CASSVLAGPFVQFF.

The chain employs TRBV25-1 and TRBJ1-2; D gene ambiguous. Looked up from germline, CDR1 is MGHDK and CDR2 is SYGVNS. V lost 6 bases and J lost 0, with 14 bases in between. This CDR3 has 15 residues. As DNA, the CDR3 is TGTGCCAGCAGGGGCAGAGAAATAGCTAACTATGGCTACACCTTC. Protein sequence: CASRGREIANYGYTF.

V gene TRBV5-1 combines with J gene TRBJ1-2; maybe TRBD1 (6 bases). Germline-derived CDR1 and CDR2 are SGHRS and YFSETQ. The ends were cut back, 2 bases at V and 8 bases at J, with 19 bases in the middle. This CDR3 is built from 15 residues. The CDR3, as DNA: TGCGCCAGCAGCTTAAGCCCGGGACAAACGAGGGGCTACACCTTC. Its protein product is CASSLSPGQTRGYTF. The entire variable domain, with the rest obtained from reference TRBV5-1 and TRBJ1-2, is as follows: KAGVTQTPRYLIKTRGQQVTLSCSPISGHRSVSWYQQTPGQGLQFLFEYFSETQRNKGNFPGRFSGRQFSNSRSEMNVSTLELGDSALYLCASSLSPGQTRGYTFGSGTRLTVV.

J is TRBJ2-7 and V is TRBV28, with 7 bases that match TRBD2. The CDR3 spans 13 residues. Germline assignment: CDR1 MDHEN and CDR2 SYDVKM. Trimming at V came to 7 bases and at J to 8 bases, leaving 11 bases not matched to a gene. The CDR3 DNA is TGTGCCAGCATCGGGACTACTCTTTCCAAGCAGTACTTC. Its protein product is CASIGTTLSKQYF.

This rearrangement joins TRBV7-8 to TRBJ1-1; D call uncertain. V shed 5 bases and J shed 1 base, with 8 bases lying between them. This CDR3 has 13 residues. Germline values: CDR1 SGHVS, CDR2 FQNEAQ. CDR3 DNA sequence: TGTGCCAGCAGCCCGCGGGGGAACACTGAAGCTTTCTTT. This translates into CASSPRGNTEAFF.

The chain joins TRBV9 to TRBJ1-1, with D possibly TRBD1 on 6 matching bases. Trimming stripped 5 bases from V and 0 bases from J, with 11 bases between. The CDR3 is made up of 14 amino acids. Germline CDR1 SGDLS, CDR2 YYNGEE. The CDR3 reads CASSGGHLNTEAFF. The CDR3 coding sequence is TGTGCCAGCAGTGGGGGACACTTGAACACTGAAGCTTTCTTT.

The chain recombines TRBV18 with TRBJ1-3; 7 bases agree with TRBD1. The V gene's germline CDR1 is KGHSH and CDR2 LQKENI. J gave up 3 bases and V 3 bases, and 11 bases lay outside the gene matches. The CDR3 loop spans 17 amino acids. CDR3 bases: TGTGCCAGCTCACCTATTCCTAGGGGGCCGAATGGAAACACCATATATTTT. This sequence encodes CASSPIPRGPNGNTIYF. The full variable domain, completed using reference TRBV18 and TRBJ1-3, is NAGVMQNPRHLVRRRGQEARLRCSPMKGHSHVYWYRQLPEEGLKFMVYLQKENIIDESGMPKERFSAEFPKEGPSILRIQQVVRGDSAAYFCASSPIPRGPNGNTIYFGEGSWLTVV.

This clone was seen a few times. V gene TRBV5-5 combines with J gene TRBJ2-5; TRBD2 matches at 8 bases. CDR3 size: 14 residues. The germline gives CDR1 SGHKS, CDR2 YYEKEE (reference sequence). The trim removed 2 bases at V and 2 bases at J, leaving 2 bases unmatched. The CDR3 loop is CASSFLAGQETQYF. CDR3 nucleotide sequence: TGTGCCAGCAGCTTTTTAGCGGGGCAAGAGACCCAGTACTTC.

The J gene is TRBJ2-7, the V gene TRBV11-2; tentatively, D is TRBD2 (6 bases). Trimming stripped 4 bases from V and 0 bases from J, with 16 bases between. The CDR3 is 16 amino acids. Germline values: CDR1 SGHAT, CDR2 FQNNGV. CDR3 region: CASSSRAGQYSYEQYF. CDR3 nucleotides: TGTGCCAGCAGCTCGAGAGCGGGCCAATACTCCTACGAGCAGTACTTC. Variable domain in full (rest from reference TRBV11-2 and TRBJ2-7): EAGVAQSPRYKIIEKRQSVAFWCNPISGHATLYWYQQILGQGPKLLIQFQNNGVVDDSQLPKDRFSAERLKGVDSTLKIQPAKLEDSAVYLCASSSRAGQYSYEQYFGPGTRLTVT.

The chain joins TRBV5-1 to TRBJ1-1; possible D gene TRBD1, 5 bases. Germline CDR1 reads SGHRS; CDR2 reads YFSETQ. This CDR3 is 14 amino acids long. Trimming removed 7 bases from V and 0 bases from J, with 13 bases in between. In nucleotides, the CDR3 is TGCGCCAGCGGGGGGTCGGGTATGAACACTGAAGCTTTCTTT. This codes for CASGGSGMNTEAFF.

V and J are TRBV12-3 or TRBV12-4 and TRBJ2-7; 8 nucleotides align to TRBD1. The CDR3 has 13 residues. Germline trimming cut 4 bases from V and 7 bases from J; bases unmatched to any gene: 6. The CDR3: CASSSQGAEEQYF. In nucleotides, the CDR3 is TGTGCCAGCAGTTCCCAGGGGGCGGAGGAGCAGTACTTC.

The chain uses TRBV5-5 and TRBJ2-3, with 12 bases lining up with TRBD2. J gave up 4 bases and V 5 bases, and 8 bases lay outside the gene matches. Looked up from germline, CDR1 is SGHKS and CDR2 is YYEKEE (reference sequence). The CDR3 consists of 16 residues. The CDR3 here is CASRSRLAGDADTQYF. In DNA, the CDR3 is TGTGCCAGCAGGTCCCGACTAGCGGGAGACGCAGATACGCAGTATTTT.

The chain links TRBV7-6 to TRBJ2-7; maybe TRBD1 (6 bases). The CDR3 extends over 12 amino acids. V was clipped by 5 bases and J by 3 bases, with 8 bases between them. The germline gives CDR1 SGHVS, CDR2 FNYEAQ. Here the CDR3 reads CASSETGYEQYF. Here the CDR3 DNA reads TGTGCCAGCAGCGAGACAGGCTACGAGCAGTACTTC.

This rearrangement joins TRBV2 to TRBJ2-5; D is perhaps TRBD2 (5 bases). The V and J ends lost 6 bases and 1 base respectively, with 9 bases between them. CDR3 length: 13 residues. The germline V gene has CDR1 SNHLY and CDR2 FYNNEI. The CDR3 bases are TGTGCCAGCAGCCCTAGCAGCCAAGAGACCCAGTACTTC. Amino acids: CASSPSSQETQYF.

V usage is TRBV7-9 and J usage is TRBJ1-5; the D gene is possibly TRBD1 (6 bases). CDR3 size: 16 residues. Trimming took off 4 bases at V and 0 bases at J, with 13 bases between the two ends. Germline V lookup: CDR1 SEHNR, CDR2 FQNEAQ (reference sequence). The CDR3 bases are TGTGCCAGCAGCTGGGGGGGGCCGAATAGCAATCAGCCCCAGCATTTT. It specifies CASSWGGPNSNQPQHF.

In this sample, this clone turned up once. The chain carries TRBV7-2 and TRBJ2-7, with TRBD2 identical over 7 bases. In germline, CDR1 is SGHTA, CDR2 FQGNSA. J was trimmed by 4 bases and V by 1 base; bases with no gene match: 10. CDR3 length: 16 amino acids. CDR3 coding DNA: TGTGCCAGCAGCTTAGTAGCTTGGGCGGGAGAATACGAGCAGTACTTC. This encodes CASSLVAWAGEYEQYF.

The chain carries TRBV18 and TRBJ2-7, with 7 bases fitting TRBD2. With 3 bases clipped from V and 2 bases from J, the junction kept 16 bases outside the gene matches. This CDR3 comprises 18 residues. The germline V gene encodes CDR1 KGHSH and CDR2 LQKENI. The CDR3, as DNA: TGTGCCAGCTCACCCTCCGGCGGGGCGGGGCGGGGGACCTACGAGCAGTACTTC. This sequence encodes CASSPSGGAGRGTYEQYF.